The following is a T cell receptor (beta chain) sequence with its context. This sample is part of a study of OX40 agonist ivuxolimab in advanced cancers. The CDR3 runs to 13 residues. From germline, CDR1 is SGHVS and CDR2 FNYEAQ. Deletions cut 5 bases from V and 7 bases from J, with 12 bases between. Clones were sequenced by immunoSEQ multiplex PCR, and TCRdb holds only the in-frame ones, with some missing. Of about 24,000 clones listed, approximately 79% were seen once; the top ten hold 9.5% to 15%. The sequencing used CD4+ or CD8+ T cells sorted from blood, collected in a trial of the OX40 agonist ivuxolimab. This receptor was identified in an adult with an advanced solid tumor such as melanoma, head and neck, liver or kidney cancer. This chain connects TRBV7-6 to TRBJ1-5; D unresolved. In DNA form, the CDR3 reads TGTGCCAGCAGCCCCACTAGCAGGCAGCCCCAGCATTTT. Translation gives CASSPTSRQPQHF.